This T cell receptor (beta chain) is drawn from a study of OX40 agonist ivuxolimab in advanced cancers. Broadly, across the study: Ivuxolimab was a fully human IgG2 agonistic monoclonal antibody targeting the costimulatory receptor OX40 (CD134). Prior anti-PD-1, anti-PD-L1 or anti-CTLA-4 therapy was permitted, and checkpoint inhibitors had been received by roughly two fifths of dose-escalation patients. Intravenous ivuxolimab was administered to patients every 2 weeks at six dose levels: 0.01, 0.1, 0.3, 1.5, 3 and 10 mg/kg. Partial responses occurred in three dose-escalation patients, of whom one had hepatocellular carcinoma and two had cutaneous melanoma. Peripheral TCRbeta sequencing aimed to test whether ivuxolimab altered TCR sequence diversity and caused clonal T-cell expansion. The paper covers the monotherapy dose-escalation part of the phase I ivuxolimab trial, which included N of about 51 patients. Of the 50 or so patients in dose escalation, some 20 had hepatocellular carcinoma, about 15 had melanoma, 9 had renal cell carcinoma and 9 had head and neck cancer. The dose-escalation cohort was 80% to 90% male with a mean age of 60 years, ranging from roughly 23 to 85.

Note on this clone: Its antigen is unknown. One end of the junction is discordant with germline, which a read error may explain.

Patients with autoimmune disease history or receiving systemic immunosuppression were excluded from the trial. Peripheral blood for TCR sequencing was drawn from every dose cohort at baseline, at cycle 4 day 1 and at cycle 7 day 1. The samples were drawn from a first-in-human, open-label, multicenter phase I dose-escalation trial of ivuxolimab. Adults with locally advanced or metastatic melanoma, renal cell, hepatocellular, or head and neck squamous cell carcinoma were enrolled in the trial. CD4+ and CD8+ T cells were sorted separately from peripheral blood before TCR sequencing. To sequence the TCRbeta CDR3 region, genomic DNA was isolated from the sorted cells. The immunoSEQ Assay was used to sequence the TCRbeta CDR3 regions. Sourced from immuneACCESS, this table was stored by TCRdb with only in-frame sequences that have V and J called. A share of the clones is absent; for the studies checked, an unresolved V gene accounts for under half, and the remainder has no known explanation. This sample has more than 40,000 clones in its table, and roughly 80% of those were observed once. The ten largest account for 2% to 2.5% of the sample.

CDR1 and CDR2 were assigned from the germline V gene (reference sequence) as SSHAT and FNYEAQ. The CDR3 holds 13 amino acids from the cysteine to the phenylalanine. Only the CDR3 part of the read is kept: 39 bases, read in frame from the first base. Results the study describes overall, beyond this receptor: Antigen specificity was not determined for the clonally expanded peripheral T cells. After ivuxolimab, more expanded clones were found on average in CD8+ T cells than in CD4+ T cells. At doses of 0.1 to 3.0 mg/kg, clonal expansion of both CD4+ and CD8+ T cells in blood was seen between baseline and week 6. Low levels of normalized T-cell clonal expansion were also shown by some nonresponding patients. Partial responders in the 0.1-3.0 mg/kg groups had among the lowest normalized peripheral clonal expansion, especially among CD8+ T cells.

The receptor's source is an adult with an advanced solid tumor such as melanoma, head and neck, liver or kidney cancer. The sample in question was CD4+ or CD8+ T cells sorted from blood, obtained in a trial of the OX40 agonist ivuxolimab. The rearranged chain carries TRBV7-7 and TRBJ2-1, with the identity of the D gene unclear. The DNA is as follows: TGTGCTAGCAGCTTAAATGCCTTGGGTGAGCAGTTCTTC. It translates as CASSLNALGEQFF.